This entry is about one T cell receptor beta chain. Its antigen is unknown. Qualities for individual bases were not recorded, and no much larger clone is one base off. The receptor library was made with the immunoSEQ multiplex PCR assay. TCRdb carries this immuneACCESS record with in-frame sequences only. Its versions omit some clonotypes, under half of them owing to an unresolved V gene in the studies checked, with the rest unexplained. The sample includes 50,000 or so clones, with 80% to 95% observed a single time. Roughly 3.9% of the sample rests with the top ten. In the germline V gene (reference sequence), CDR1 corresponds to SEHNR and CDR2 to FQNEAQ. V trim: 4 bases; J trim: 5 bases; unmatched bases: 7. Measured from the cysteine to the phenylalanine, the CDR3 is 15 residues long. The only DNA kept is the CDR3, 45 bases in frame from the first base. The sample comes from a study of T cell changes during pregnancy in multiple sclerosis (dated by TCRdb to between 2019 and 2020). Some background on the complete study: In women with multiple sclerosis, the researchers looked at how the T cell repertoire shifted as pregnancy progressed.

The TCR comes from a female donor with multiple sclerosis, enrolled in a pregnancy study. This receptor chain uses TRBV7-9 and TRBJ2-2; the junction holds 7 bases that match TRBD1. The source was CD8+ T cells from peripheral blood mononuclear cells, collected after pregnancy. The DNA is as follows: TGTGCCAGCAGCTCCGACAGGGAAGAGACCGGGGAGCTGTTTTTT. Translated, it reads CASSSDREETGELFF.